This T cell receptor beta chain stems from a study of blood T cell repertoires in COVID-19. Study-wide background: Sample material is recorded as cDNA or gDNA derived from T cells, B-cell-depleted T cells, or PBMCs.

Original analysis: Amplifying reference gene primers gave estimates of nucleated cell counts. The repertoire was sequenced with immunoSEQ multiplex PCR; TCRdb's copy has only in-frame clones and lacks some. Clonal size and the V and J genes are those of that table, whereas D and trimming came from the DNA. The data show approximately 110,000 clones, with 69% seen just once and approximately 6.3% held by the top ten. The ends were cut back, 0 bases at V and 2 bases at J, with 7 bases in the middle. This CDR3 is built from 14 residues. This clone occurred many times. Sequencing was done on a sample of peripheral blood. This chain joins TRBV23-1 and TRBJ2-5; D is ambiguous. TRBV23-1 is treated as an ORF (open reading frame) with a function not yet certain. The clonotype originates from an older man with acute or convalescent COVID-19. The CDR3: CASSQSPTQETQYF. CDR3 coding DNA: TGCGCCAGCAGTCAATCGCCCACTCAAGAGACCCAGTACTTC.